What follows are 2 T cell receptor beta chains derived from one specimen sequenced in a study of T cells expressing NK-cell markers. TCRdb re-called the 5' RACE reads and shows each CDR3 protein once, DNA omitted. This sample's table reports some 460,000 distinct CDR3 sequences. The sequenced sample consisted of blood T cells: a sorted CD56 or NKG2C T cell subset, CD4+ or CD8+ T cells, or bulk PBMC T cells (not recorded which). The receptors were gathered from a woman aged 45 to 65 in good health.

The chain employs TRBV28 and TRBJ2-7. Germline lookup yields CDR1 MDHEN and CDR2 SYDVKM. This CDR3 has 11 amino acids. The chain's CDR3 is CASSPKFGQYF.

This sequence joins TRBV3-1 and TRBJ2-5; TCRdb lists TRBD1, though no DNA is available to test this call. The CDR3 consists of 16 residues. CDR1 and CDR2 from the germline V gene are LGHDT and YNNKEL (reference sequence). The CDR3 is CASNQYQGTAQETQYF.